The 5 T cell receptor beta chains given below trace back to one sample, sequenced in a study of CD8+ T cells in alopecia areata. The authors extracted RNA and reverse transcribed it into cDNA as the sequencing template. Libraries were prepared by immunoSEQ multiplex PCR; TCRdb keeps only in-frame clonotypes and omits some of them. Seen here are 110,000 or so clones, 55% to 60% observed once, and the top ten hold under 3.5%. Documented treatment: oral pan-JAK inhibitor, 5-10 mg twice daily. The material was CD4+ T cells sorted from blood, obtained at week 24, from a patient treated with tofacitinib. These TCRs come from a human donor with alopecia areata.

This clone was detected a few times. The V call is TRBV4-3, the J call TRBJ2-5; 10 bases fit TRBD1. The J call may be mistaken, given a closer DNA end match to TRBJ2-7. Germline V lookup: CDR1 LGHNA, CDR2 YSLEER. This CDR3 contains 18 residues. The CDR3 nucleotides are TGCGCCAGCAGCCAAGATTTACGCCGGACAGGGGGATCCTACGAGCAGTACTTC. Translated: CASSQDLRRTGGSYEQYF.

The chain employs TRBV29-1 and TRBJ2-7; 10 bases line up with TRBD1. Germline values: CDR1 SQVTM, CDR2 ANQGSEA. The CDR3 runs 16 residues. Trimming removed 5 bases from V and 0 bases from J; junction bases left unmatched: 10. The CDR3 is CSVTFLGQGSSYEQYF. The CDR3 region has the DNA TGCAGCGTTACCTTTTTGGGACAGGGGAGCTCCTACGAGCAGTACTTC.

V usage is TRBV5-4 and J usage is TRBJ2-3; D may correspond to TRBD1 or TRBD2 (5 bases each). This CDR3 is built from 14 residues. With 3 bases removed from V and 6 bases from J, the gap between germline ends came to 14 bases. CDR1 and CDR2 from the germline V gene are SGHNT and YYREEE (reference sequence). The chain's CDR3 is CASSSGPSKDTQYF. The CDR3 DNA reads as TGTGCCAGCAGCTCGGGACCTAGCAAGGATACGCAGTATTTT.

V gene TRBV9 combines with J gene TRBJ1-1; 7 positions agree with TRBD1. The CDR3 covers 15 residues. V dropped 1 base and J dropped 2; count of bases not matched to a gene: 5. The germline gives CDR1 SGDLS, CDR2 YYNGEE. The CDR3 nucleotides read TGTGCCAGCAGCGTAAGGACAGGTTCAAACACTGAAGCTTTCTTT. Translated: CASSVRTGSNTEAFF.

The chain combines TRBV5-1 with TRBJ2-5; D might be TRBD2 (5 bases). Germline-derived CDR1 and CDR2 are SGHRS and YFSETQ. V was cut by 1 base and J by 3 bases, with 13 bases left in between. The CDR3 runs to 15 residues. CDR3 sequence: CASSLSRTYEETQYF. The DNA for the CDR3 is TGCGCCAGCAGCTTGTCGCGGACTTACGAAGAGACCCAGTACTTC.